Following are 25 T cell receptor beta chains from one sample sequenced in a study of blood T cell repertoires in COVID-19. The method was immunoSEQ multiplex PCR; TCRdb's version includes in-frame clones alone and lacks a portion of them. The sample holds under 250,000 clones, approximately 87% seen once. Sequenced: peripheral blood. The receptors were sampled from a woman aged 70-85 years with active or convalescent COVID-19.

CDR3 region: CATGGTGGIEQYF. CDR3 bases: TGTGCCACGGGAGGGACAGGGGGCATCGAGCAGTACTTC. The rearrangement joins TRBV15 to TRBJ2-7; 12 bases agree with TRBD1. Germline V lookup: CDR1 LNHNV, CDR2 YYDKDF (reference sequence). The CDR3 is 13 residues long. V lost 9 bases and J lost 6; bases outside the gene matches: 6.

The chain joins TRBV18 to TRBJ2-1; 8 nucleotides align to TRBD1. The V gene end was trimmed by 0 bases and the J gene end by 5 bases; junction bases not matched to a gene: 9. The CDR3 runs 17 residues. Germline V gene data show CDR1 as KGHSH and CDR2 as LQKENI. CDR3 residues: CASSPPFGDRKNNEQFF. The CDR3 DNA is TGTGCCAGCTCACCACCGTTCGGGGACAGGAAAAACAATGAGCAGTTCTTC.

The V and J genes are TRBV3-1 (or the pseudogene TRBV3-2) and TRBJ2-3; D remains ambiguous. The CDR3 totals 15 residues. CDR1 and CDR2 (germline): LGHDT, YNNKEL (reference sequence). V was trimmed by 0 bases and J by 0 bases, leaving 7 bases between them. The CDR3 region is CASSQEHISTDTQYF. CDR3 sequence (DNA): TGTGCCAGCAGCCAAGAGCACATCAGCACAGATACGCAGTATTTT.

V and J are TRBV5-1 and TRBJ1-5; 9 bases map to TRBD1. V dropped 4 bases and J dropped 7; count of bases not matched to a gene: 6. The CDR3 has 14 residues. CDR1 and CDR2 (germline): SGHRS, YFSETQ. The CDR3 loop reads CASSPGQGRQPQHF. The DNA for the CDR3 is TGCGCCAGCAGCCCGGGACAGGGACGGCAGCCCCAGCATTTT.

The chain employs TRBV9 and TRBJ2-7, with 7 bases lining up with TRBD2. This CDR3 is built from 14 residues. The V and J ends lost 0 bases and 2 bases, in that order; junction bases with no gene match: 2. CDR1 and CDR2 (germline): SGDLS, YYNGEE. This chain's CDR3 is CASSVGLAAYEQYF. CDR3 in DNA: TGTGCCAGCAGCGTAGGGCTAGCGGCCTACGAGCAGTACTTC.

This chain links TRBV5-4 with TRBJ2-7, with 9 bases aligning to TRBD1. Losses at the gene ends were 4 bases for V and 0 bases for J; bases not matched to a gene: 5. CDR1 and CDR2 from the germline V gene are SGHNT and YYREEE (reference sequence). The CDR3 extends over 15 amino acids. The CDR3, as DNA: TGTGCCAGCAGCAACGGGACAGGGAGCTCCTACGAGCAGTACTTC. Amino acid sequence: CASSNGTGSSYEQYF.

This clone has more than one count but fewer than ten. This chain links TRBV27 with TRBJ1-6, with D possibly TRBD1 on 6 matching bases. This CDR3 region has 14 residues. The V gene lost 5 bases and the J gene lost 3 bases, with 8 bases spanning the gap. Looked up from germline, CDR1 is MNHEY and CDR2 is SMNVEV (reference sequence). CDR3 sequence: CASSRTVYNSPLHF. The CDR3 region has the DNA TGTGCCAGCAGTAGGACAGTCTATAATTCACCCCTCCACTTT.

J is TRBJ2-3 and V is TRBV12-3 or TRBV12-4; perhaps TRBD1 as D (6 bases). The CDR3 is 13 residues long. V was clipped by 4 bases and J by 8 bases, with 13 bases between them. CDR3 loop: CASSYSGAATQYF. CDR3 bases: TGTGCCAGCAGTTACTCAGGGGCCGCTACGCAGTATTTT.

This chain connects TRBV5-4 to TRBJ2-1; 11 bases agree with TRBD2. The germline gives CDR1 SGHNT, CDR2 YYREEE (reference sequence). CDR3 length equals 15 residues. The trim removed 5 bases at V and 5 bases at J, leaving 6 bases unmatched. As DNA, the CDR3 is TGTGCCAGCAGTTCGACTAGCGGGAACCACAATGAGCAGTTCTTC. Protein: CASSSTSGNHNEQFF.

This chain links TRBV30 with TRBJ2-2; D may be TRBD1 (6 bases). The V end was cut by 5 bases, the J end by 1 base, with 8 bases between. The CDR3 runs 13 residues. Germline CDR1 is GTSNPN and CDR2 is SVGIG (reference sequence). CDR3 sequence reads: CAWSGQNTGELFF. The CDR3 DNA reads TGTGCCTGGTCGGGACAGAACACCGGGGAGCTGTTTTTT.

This chain joins TRBV5-1 and TRBJ2-1; TRBD2 agrees at 16 bases. CDR1 is SGHRS, CDR2 YFSETQ, per germline. V lost 6 bases to trimming and J lost 12 bases; unmatched junction nucleotides: 9. This CDR3 contains 15 residues. CDR3 coding DNA: TGCGCCAGCATTCCGGGACTAGCGGGAGGGCCCTGGCAGTTCTTC. Translated: CASIPGLAGGPWQFF.

The chain is built from TRBV7-8 and TRBJ2-3; 10 positions match TRBD2. The CDR3 spans 16 residues. Looked up from germline, CDR1 is SGHVS and CDR2 is FQNEAQ. J was trimmed by 5 bases and V by 4 bases; bases with no gene match: 9. CDR3 DNA: TGTGCCAGCAGCTCCAAAGCGGGAGGGCCTGGAGATACGCAGTATTTT. It specifies CASSSKAGGPGDTQYF.

In its sample, this clone was seen a few times. The chain has TRBV2 and TRBJ1-6; D not certain. CDR1 is SNHLY and CDR2 is FYNNEI in the germline V gene. V lost 6 bases, J lost 5 bases, and 11 bases lay in between. This CDR3 spans 14 amino acids. CDR3 sequence (DNA): TGTGCCAGCAGATCACGGACTAATAATTCACCCCTCCACTTT. Translated, it gives CASRSRTNNSPLHF.

This clone was detected only once. The chain has TRBV2 and TRBJ2-7, with 13 bases lining up with TRBD2. J lost 4 bases, V lost 6 bases, and 6 bases had no gene match. CDR3 length equals 15 residues. The germline V gene encodes CDR1 SNHLY and CDR2 FYNNEI. CDR3 DNA: TGTGCCAGCAGCATGGGACTAGCGGGGAAATACGAGCAGTACTTC. Its translation is CASSMGLAGKYEQYF.

The chain uses TRBV5-1 and TRBJ1-4; maybe TRBD1 (5 bases). This CDR3 region has 17 residues. Germline CDR1 SGHRS, CDR2 YFSETQ. With 5 bases removed from V and 6 bases from J, the gap between germline ends came to 23 bases. The CDR3 region is CASRVGRGRVGDEKLFF. The CDR3 nucleotides are TGCGCCAGCAGGGTGGGTAGGGGTCGAGTCGGTGATGAAAAACTGTTTTTT.

V is TRBV7-2 and J is TRBJ1-2, with a weak D call TRBD1 (6 bases). CDR1 and CDR2 from the germline V gene are SGHTA and FQGNSA. The V gene lost 6 bases and the J gene lost 7 bases, with 15 bases spanning the gap. The CDR3 runs to 13 residues. The CDR3 DNA is TGTGCCAGCAGTCTACAGGGTCTCTCTGGCTACACCTTC. Translating it yields CASSLQGLSGYTF.

This rearrangement joins TRBV7-3 to TRBJ2-3; D is unresolved. This CDR3 is built from 15 residues. Germline V lookup: CDR1 SGHTA, CDR2 FQGTGA. V lost 5 bases to trimming and J lost 0 bases, with 12 bases between them. The CDR3 DNA follows: TGTGCCAGCAGCCGAGTAGTAGCTAGCACAGATACGCAGTATTTT. Protein product: CASSRVVASTDTQYF.

The genes are TRBV6-5 and TRBJ1-1; D is unresolved. CDR1 MNHEY and CDR2 SVGAGI come from the germline V gene. The CDR3 loop spans 13 amino acids. The V end was cut by 5 bases, the J end by 5 bases, with 12 bases between. CDR3 sequence (DNA): TGTGCCAGCAGTACCATACTTTGGACTGAAGCTTTCTTT. It translates to CASSTILWTEAFF.

The chain recombines TRBV28 with TRBJ2-7; the match to TRBD2 covers 8 bases. Trimming removed 8 bases from V and 3 bases from J; junction bases left unmatched: 9. Germline V gives CDR1 MDHEN, CDR2 SYDVKM. The CDR3 has 14 amino acids. The CDR3: CASRRGGQSYEQYF. In nucleotides, the CDR3 is TGTGCCAGCCGCCGGGGGGGGCAAAGCTACGAGCAGTACTTC.

The J gene is TRBJ2-3, the V gene TRBV11-3; TRBD2 might be the D (5 bases). V gave up 5 bases and J gave up 2 bases, with 8 bases separating them. The germline CDR1 and CDR2 sequences are SGHNT and YENEEA. The CDR3 has 13 residues. The CDR3 DNA is TGTGCCAGCAGCCGAGGGATCACAGATACGCAGTATTTT. This translates into CASSRGITDTQYF.

V gene TRBV5-4 combines with J gene TRBJ1-2; weak D call: TRBD1 (5 bases). CDR1 is SGHNT, CDR2 YYREEE, per germline (reference sequence). The CDR3 has 14 amino acids. Trimming pared 4 bases from V and 4 bases from J, leaving 14 bases between. CDR3 loop: CASSPRAASYGYTF. The CDR3 DNA reads as TGTGCCAGCAGCCCCAGGGCAGCAAGCTATGGCTACACCTTC.

Only one count was recorded for this clone. The chain carries TRBV5-8 and TRBJ2-7; D is perhaps TRBD2 (6 bases). The V end lost 0 bases, the J end lost 5 bases, and 12 bases lay between the germline ends. This CDR3 spans 14 amino acids. From germline, CDR1 is SGHTS and CDR2 YDEGEE. CDR3 bases: TGTGCCAGCAGCTTGGCCGGGGGACCAAACGAGCAGTACTTC. It codes for CASSLAGGPNEQYF.

V is TRBV11-2 and J is TRBJ2-3; possible D gene TRBD1, 6 bases. The V gene's germline CDR1 is SGHAT and CDR2 FQNNGV. This CDR3 spans 15 amino acids. Trimming left V 1 base short and J 3 bases short, with 11 bases between. The CDR3 reads CASSLVQGWTDTQYF. DNA of the CDR3: TGTGCCAGCAGCTTAGTTCAGGGGTGGACAGATACGCAGTATTTT.

The CDR3 sequence: CASSTTGLAGYEQYF. CDR3 coding DNA: TGTGCCAGTAGTACGACCGGGCTAGCGGGCTACGAGCAGTACTTC. The chain couples TRBV19 to TRBJ2-7, with 8 bases aligning to TRBD2. In germline, CDR1 is LNHDA, CDR2 SQIVND (reference sequence). Trimming at V came to 4 bases and at J to 3 bases, leaving 8 bases not matched to a gene. CDR3 size: 15 residues.

The rearrangement uses TRBV7-8 and TRBJ1-2, with D maybe TRBD1 (5 bases). CDR1 is SGHVS and CDR2 is FQNEAQ in the germline V gene. Trimming removed 3 bases from V and 0 bases from J, with 17 bases in between. The CDR3 loop spans 17 amino acids. This CDR3 is CASSFNLGLGANYGYTF. CDR3 nucleotides: TGTGCCAGCAGCTTCAACCTAGGATTAGGGGCTAACTATGGCTACACCTTC.